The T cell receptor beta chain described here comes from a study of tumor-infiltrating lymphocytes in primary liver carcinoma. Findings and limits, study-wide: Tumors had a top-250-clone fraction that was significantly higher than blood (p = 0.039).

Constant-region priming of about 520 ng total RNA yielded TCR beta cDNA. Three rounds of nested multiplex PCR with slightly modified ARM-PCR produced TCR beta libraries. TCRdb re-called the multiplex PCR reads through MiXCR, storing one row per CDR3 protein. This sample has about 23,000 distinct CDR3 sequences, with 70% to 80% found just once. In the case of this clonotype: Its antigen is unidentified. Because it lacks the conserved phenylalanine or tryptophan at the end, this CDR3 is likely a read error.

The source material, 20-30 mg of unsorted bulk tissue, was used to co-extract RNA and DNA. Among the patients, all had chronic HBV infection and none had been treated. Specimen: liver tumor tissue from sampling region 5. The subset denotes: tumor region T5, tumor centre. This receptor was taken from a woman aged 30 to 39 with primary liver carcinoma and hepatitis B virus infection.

The CDR3, as DNA: TGCGCCAGCATCCAAGTACAGGGGGCTAACTATGGCTACACCCTC. It translates to CASIQVQGANYGYTL. This chain joins TRBV28 and TRBJ1-2; TRBD1 matches at 8 bases. CDR1 MDHEN and CDR2 SYDVKM come from the germline V gene. The CDR3 length is 15 residues.